Following are 20 T cell receptor beta chains from one sample sequenced in a study of cytomegalovirus exposure and HLA in healthy donors. Both 60 Vbeta primers and 13 Jbeta primers went into the PCR. Assay used: immunoSEQ multiplex PCR; TCRdb lists only in-frame clones, some missing. The sample carries tens of thousands of clones, 65% to 70% recorded once. The sequenced sample consisted of PBMCs. Receptors were obtained from a woman in her twenties or thirties in good health and CMV-seronegative.

This clone was seen just once. This chain links TRBV5-1 with TRBJ2-2, with 9 bases fitting TRBD2. This CDR3 spans 18 amino acids. V dropped 4 bases and J dropped 5; count of bases not matched to a gene: 15. CDR1 and CDR2 from the germline V gene are SGHRS and YFSETQ. The DNA of the CDR3 is TGCGCCAGCAGCGCCTCCAGCGGGGGGAGAGCGGGAACCGGGGAGCTGTTTTTT. Its protein is CASSASSGGRAGTGELFF.

The V gene is TRBV5-4, the J gene TRBJ1-6; 9 bases are shared with TRBD1. This CDR3 region has 15 residues. Losses at the gene ends were 2 bases for V and 8 bases for J; bases not matched to a gene: 5. From germline, CDR1 is SGHNT and CDR2 YYREEE (reference sequence). The CDR3 here is CASSLYRGRDSPLHF. CDR3 nucleotides: TGTGCCAGCAGCTTATACAGGGGGCGGGATTCACCCCTCCACTTT.

The rearrangement uses TRBV30 and TRBJ2-2; perhaps TRBD1 as D (5 bases). V was pared by 3 bases and J by 3 bases, with 14 bases between. CDR3 length equals 15 residues. Germline V gives CDR1 GTSNPN, CDR2 SVGIG (reference sequence). The CDR3 here is CAWSSREVDTGELFF. The CDR3 DNA is TGTGCCTGGAGCAGCAGGGAAGTAGACACCGGGGAGCTGTTTTTT.

This rearrangement joins TRBV27 to TRBJ2-1; 10 bases map to TRBD2. After removal of 3 bases from V and 8 bases from J, the junction contained 13 bases not matched to a gene. CDR1 MNHEY and CDR2 SMNVEV come from the germline V gene (reference sequence). This CDR3 contains 17 residues. Here the CDR3 DNA reads TGTGCCAGCAGTTTTCAGTCTTCTAGCGGGGGCAGGGATGAGCAGTTCTTC. Encoded protein: CASSFQSSSGGRDEQFF.

This clone has a handful of counts. The gene calls are TRBV18 and TRBJ2-1; 10 bases match TRBD2. The V gene end was trimmed by 1 base and the J gene end by 5 bases; junction bases not matched to a gene: 2. CDR1 is KGHSH and CDR2 is LQKENI in the germline V gene. The CDR3 consists of 15 residues. CDR3 loop: CASSPQTSGDNEQFF. The DNA for the CDR3 is TGTGCCAGCTCACCACAAACTAGCGGGGACAATGAGCAGTTCTTC.

This clone was seen more than once but under ten times. This chain links TRBV19 with TRBJ1-4; D gene ambiguous. CDR1 and CDR2 (germline): LNHDA, SQIVND (reference sequence). Between the trimmed V and J ends, which lost 4 bases and 8 bases, there was a span of 14 bases. CDR3 length equals 14 residues. The CDR3 DNA sequence: TGTGCCAGTAGTAGCCAGCCTAGAACGGAAAAACTGTTTTTT. This gives the protein CASSSQPRTEKLFF.

The chain has TRBV28 and TRBJ2-7, with a weak D call TRBD1 (6 bases). Germline V lookup: CDR1 MDHEN, CDR2 SYDVKM. V lost 3 bases, J lost 6 bases, and 12 bases lay in between. The CDR3 runs 13 residues. CDR3 sequence (DNA): TGTGCCAGCAGTTTGTTCCAAGGGGGCGAGCAGTACTTC. The encoded protein is CASSLFQGGEQYF.

This clone turned up a few times. This chain links TRBV28 with TRBJ1-1; the D gene is possibly TRBD1 (5 bases). The CDR3 has 15 amino acids. The V and J ends lost 8 bases and 2 bases respectively, with 18 bases between them. Per the germline V gene, CDR1 is MDHEN and CDR2 is SYDVKM. The CDR3 DNA is TGTGCCAGCCAGAAGTGGGGGGAACGAAACACTGAAGCTTTCTTT. This sequence encodes CASQKWGERNTEAFF. The full variable domain, in which reference TRBV28 and TRBJ1-1 provide the parts outside the CDR3, is DVKVTQSSRYLVKRTGEKVFLECVQDMDHENMFWYRQDPGLGLRLIYFSYDVKMKEKGDIPEGYSVSREKKERFSLILESASTNQTSMYLCASQKWGERNTEAFFGQGTRLTVV.

The chain combines TRBV7-2 with TRBJ2-7; D is unclear. This CDR3 comprises 13 residues. Trimming pared 6 bases from V and 3 bases from J, leaving 12 bases between. CDR1 and CDR2 (germline): SGHTA, FQGNSA. CDR3 loop: CASRTLTGYEQYF. The CDR3 region has the DNA TGTGCCAGCAGAACACTGACGGGCTACGAGCAGTACTTC.

The rearrangement links TRBV5-1 to TRBJ2-5; D is perhaps TRBD1 (6 bases). The germline CDR1 and CDR2 sequences are SGHRS and YFSETQ. The CDR3 sequence is 14 residues long. Trimming left V 7 bases short and J 2 bases short, with 15 bases between. DNA of the CDR3: TGCGCCAGCCGTGGGGACAATACTCAAGAGACCCAGTACTTC. As protein: CASRGDNTQETQYF.

The chain uses TRBV7-3 and TRBJ1-2; 7 bases fit TRBD1. Per the germline V gene, CDR1 is SGHTA and CDR2 is FQGTGA. The length of the CDR3 is 13 residues. Germline trimming cut 3 bases from V and 3 bases from J; bases unmatched to any gene: 1. The DNA of the CDR3 is TGTGCCAGCAGCTTCGACAGGGACTATGGCTACACCTTC. Translated: CASSFDRDYGYTF.

V is TRBV9 and J is TRBJ2-1; 8 bases fit TRBD2. Germline trimming cut 4 bases from V and 13 bases from J; bases unmatched to any gene: 7. The CDR3 covers 12 residues. Per germline, CDR1 SGDLS and CDR2 YYNGEE. Written as DNA, the CDR3 is TGTGCCAGCAGCCCCCCCCGGGGGGGCCAGTTCTTC. It is translated as CASSPPRGGQFF.

As for this clone: A read error is likely here: a far larger clone is one base away. Other nucleotide sequences from this sample produce the same CDR3. The V and J genes are TRBV30 and TRBJ1-1, with TRBD1 as a possible D gene (6 bases). Germline lookup yields CDR1 GTSNPN and CDR2 SVGIG (reference sequence). This CDR3 is 13 amino acids long. The CDR3 region has the DNA TGTGCCTGGTCCGCAGGGGTTTGGGCTGATGCTTTCTTT. Its translation: CAWSAGVWADAFF. Together with reference TRBV30 and TRBJ1-1, the CDR3 gives the full variable domain: SQTIHQWPATLVQPVGSPLSLECTVEGTSNPNLYWYRQAAGRGLQLLFYSVGIGQISSEVPQNLSASRPQDRQFILSSKKLLLSDSGFYLCAWSAGVWADAFFGQGTRLTVV.

This clone was found a few times. The chain joins TRBV6-5 to TRBJ1-5; TRBD1 agrees at 7 bases. CDR3 length: 14 amino acids. The junction had 5 bases not matched to a gene; V was cut back by 6 bases and J by 3 bases. Germline values: CDR1 MNHEY, CDR2 SVGAGI. The CDR3: CASRPTGFNQPQHF. CDR3 in DNA: TGTGCCAGCAGACCGACAGGGTTCAATCAGCCCCAGCATTTT.

J is TRBJ1-4 and V is TRBV29-1; the match to TRBD1 covers 7 bases. CDR1 and CDR2 (germline): SQVTM, ANQGSEA. The CDR3 spans 13 residues. The ends lost 4 bases at V and 7 bases at J; junction bases unmatched: 6. The CDR3 bases are TGCAGCGTTGGGGGGACAGAAGGTGAAAAACTGTTTTTT. Its translation is CSVGGTEGEKLFF.

The chain employs TRBV19 and TRBJ1-5; tentatively, D is TRBD1 (6 bases). The CDR3 sequence is 15 residues long. The V end was cut by 7 bases, the J end by 7 bases, with 20 bases between. Germline CDR1 and CDR2: LNHDA and SQIVND (reference sequence). CDR3 in amino acids: CASNPKTGWVQPQHF. CDR3 in DNA: TGTGCCAGTAACCCAAAAACAGGGTGGGTACAGCCCCAGCATTTT.

The chain recombines TRBV9 with TRBJ2-1; 7 nucleotides line up with TRBD1. The CDR3 runs to 12 residues. V shed 3 bases and J 11 bases; nucleotides not matched to a gene: 5. The germline V gene has CDR1 SGDLS and CDR2 YYNGEE. The CDR3 sequence: CASSGPGQQQFF. The CDR3 DNA reads TGTGCCAGCAGCGGTCCGGGACAGCAGCAGTTCTTC.

The chain combines TRBV6-5 with TRBJ1-2; D not certain. The CDR3 contains 12 residues. Trimming shortened V by 7 bases and J by 6 bases, and 12 bases separated the two germline ends. Germline CDR1 reads MNHEY; CDR2 reads SVGAGI. CDR3 residues: CASTRGSHGYTF. CDR3 nucleotides: TGTGCCAGCACTAGAGGGTCCCATGGCTACACCTTC.

V is TRBV10-3 and J is TRBJ2-5; D possibly corresponds to TRBD2 (6 bases). Germline values: CDR1 ENHRY, CDR2 SYGVKD. The CDR3 is made up of 15 amino acids. Trimming stripped 3 bases from V and 1 base from J, with 12 bases between. This CDR3 reads CAISDRGTVQETQYF. In DNA, the CDR3 is TGTGCCATCAGTGATCGGGGGACGGTCCAAGAGACCCAGTACTTC.

The rearrangement joins TRBV30 to TRBJ2-3, with TRBD2 matching 9 bases. V shed 0 bases and J 3 bases; nucleotides not matched to a gene: 7. The CDR3 is 16 residues long. Per germline, CDR1 GTSNPN and CDR2 SVGIG (reference sequence). The chain's CDR3 is CAWSVLSGGLTDTQYF. The CDR3 DNA reads as TGTGCCTGGAGTGTACTAAGCGGGGGGTTGACAGATACGCAGTATTTT.